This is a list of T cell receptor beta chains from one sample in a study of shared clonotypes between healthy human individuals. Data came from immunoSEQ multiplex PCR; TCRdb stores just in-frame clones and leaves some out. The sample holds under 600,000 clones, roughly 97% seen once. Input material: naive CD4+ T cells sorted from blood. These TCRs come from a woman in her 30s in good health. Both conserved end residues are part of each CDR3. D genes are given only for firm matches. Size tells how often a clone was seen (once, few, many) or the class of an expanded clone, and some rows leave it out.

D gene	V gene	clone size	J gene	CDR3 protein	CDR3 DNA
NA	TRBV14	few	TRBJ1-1	CASSQVGNTEAFF	TGTGCCAGCAGCCAAGTTGGAAACACTGAAGCTTTCTTT
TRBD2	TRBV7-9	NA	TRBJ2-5	CASSPGGGSQETQYF	TGTGCCAGCAGCCCGGGAGGGGGGTCCCAAGAGACCCAGTACTTC
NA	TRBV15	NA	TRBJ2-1	CATSGRPTKFYNEQFF	TGTGCCACCAGCGGAAGGCCGACCAAGTTCTACAATGAGCAGTTCTTC
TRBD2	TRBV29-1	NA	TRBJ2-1	CSPPRSGTYNEQFF	TGCAGCCCCCCACGAAGCGGGACCTACAATGAGCAGTTCTTC
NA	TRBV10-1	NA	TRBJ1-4	CASSLDRATSVEKLFF	TGCGCCAGCAGTTTGGACCGGGCCACTTCTGTTGAAAAACTGTTTTTT
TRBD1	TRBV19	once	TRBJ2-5	CASSFGTGFETQYF	TGTGCCAGTAGTTTCGGGACAGGGTTCGAGACCCAGTACTTC
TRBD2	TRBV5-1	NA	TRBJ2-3	CASIAGGVAGDTQYF	TGCGCCAGCATCGCGGGAGGGGTAGCTGGAGATACGCAGTATTTT
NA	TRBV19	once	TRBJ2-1	CASSSSGYYNEQFF	TGTGCCAGTAGTTCCAGCGGATACTACAATGAGCAGTTCTTC
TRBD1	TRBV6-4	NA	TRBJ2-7	CASDLSGTGLYEQYF	TGTGCCAGTGATCTCTCCGGGACAGGGTTATACGAGCAGTACTTC
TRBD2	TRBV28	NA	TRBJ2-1	CASSLSSGRSYNEQFF	TGTGCCAGCAGTTTGTCTAGCGGCAGATCCTACAATGAGCAGTTCTTC
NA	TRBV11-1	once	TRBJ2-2	CASSLGEADAGELFF	TGTGCCAGCAGCTTAGGAGAGGCTGACGCCGGGGAGCTGTTTTTT
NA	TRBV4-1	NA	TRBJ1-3	CASSPQGSSGNTIYF	TGCGCCAGCAGCCCACAAGGCAGCTCTGGAAACACCATATATTTT
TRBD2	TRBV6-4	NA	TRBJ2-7	CASSESGGQYF	TGTGCCAGCAGTGAGTCGGGAGGGCAGTACTTC
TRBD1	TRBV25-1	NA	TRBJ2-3	CASSEYPGQGIDTQYF	TGTGCCAGCAGTGAATATCCGGGACAGGGGATAGATACGCAGTATTTT
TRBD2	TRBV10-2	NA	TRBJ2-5	CASNQRGAQETQYF	TGCGCCAGCAACCAGCGGGGGGCACAGGAGACCCAGTACTTC
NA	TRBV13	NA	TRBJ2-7	CASSASYEQYF	TGTGCCAGCAGCGCTTCCTACGAGCAGTACTTC
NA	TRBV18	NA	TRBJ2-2	CASSLGQSIRNTGELFF	TGTGCCAGCTCACTCGGACAGTCCATTAGAAACACCGGGGAGCTGTTTTTT
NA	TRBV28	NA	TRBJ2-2	CASSHNTGELFF	TGTGCCAGCAGTCACAACACCGGGGAGCTGTTTTTT
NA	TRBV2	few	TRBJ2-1	CASSNNEQFF	TGTGCCAGCAGTAACAATGAGCAGTTCTTC
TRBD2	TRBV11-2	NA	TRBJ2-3	CASSLSSGRAVDTQYF	TGTGCCAGCAGCTTATCTAGCGGGAGGGCCGTGGATACGCAGTATTTT
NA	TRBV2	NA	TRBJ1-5	CASNQVINQPQHF	TGTGCCAGCAATCAGGTGATCAATCAGCCCCAGCATTTT
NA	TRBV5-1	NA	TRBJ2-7	CASSLAIPQGGGYEQYF	TGCGCCAGCAGCTTGGCCATTCCCCAGGGCGGTGGCTACGAGCAGTACTTC
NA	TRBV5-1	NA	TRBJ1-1	CASSLSEVGRDRAFF	TGCGCCAGCAGCTTGTCAGAAGTGGGCAGGGATAGAGCTTTCTTT
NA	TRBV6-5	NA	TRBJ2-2	CASSYVYREGELFF	TGTGCCAGCAGTTACGTATACAGGGAAGGGGAGCTGTTTTTT
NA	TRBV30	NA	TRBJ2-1	CAWSVRGASYNEQFF	TGTGCCTGGAGTGTAAGGGGGGCATCTTACAATGAGCAGTTCTTC
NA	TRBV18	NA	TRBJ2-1	CASSPSGKEGRQNPYNEQFF	TGTGCCAGCTCACCGTCAGGGAAGGAGGGTAGGCAGAACCCCTACAATGAGCAGTTCTTC
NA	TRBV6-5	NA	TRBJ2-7	CATLKPGDQYEQYF	TGTGCCACCCTGAAGCCAGGGGATCAATACGAGCAGTACTTC
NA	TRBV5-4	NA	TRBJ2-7	CASSSGGRSSYEQYF	TGTGCCAGCAGCTCCGGGGGCAGGAGCTCCTACGAGCAGTACTTC
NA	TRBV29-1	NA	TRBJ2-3	CSVRITDTQYF	TGCAGCGTTCGGATCACAGATACGCAGTATTTT
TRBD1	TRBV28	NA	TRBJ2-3	CASNSGTGSDTQYF	TGTGCCAGTAATTCCGGGACAGGGTCAGATACGCAGTATTTT
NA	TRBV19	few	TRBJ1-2	CASSPDAATYGYTF	TGTGCCAGTAGCCCGGACGCCGCTACCTATGGCTACACCTTC
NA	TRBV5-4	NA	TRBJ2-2	CASSSLQSGRNTGELFF	TGTGCCAGCAGCTCCCTTCAAAGCGGAAGGAACACCGGGGAGCTGTTTTTT
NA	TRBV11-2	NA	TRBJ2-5	CASSLTTGFQETQYF	TGTGCCAGCAGCCTAACGACAGGTTTCCAAGAGACCCAGTACTTC
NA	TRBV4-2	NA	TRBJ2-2	CASSQVGGLTANTGELFF	TGTGCCAGCAGCCAAGTTGGGGGGCTAACCGCGAACACCGGGGAGCTGTTTTTT
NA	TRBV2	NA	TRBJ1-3	CASNVDGFGNTIYF	TGTGCCAGCAACGTGGACGGATTTGGAAACACCATATATTTT
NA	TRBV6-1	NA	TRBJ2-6	CASLVGTSGANVLTF	TGTGCCAGCTTAGTGGGGACCTCTGGGGCCAACGTCCTGACTTTC
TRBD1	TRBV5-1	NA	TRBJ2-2	CASLTGTGGPGELFF	TGCGCCAGCCTCACCGGAACAGGGGGCCCCGGGGAGCTGTTTTTT
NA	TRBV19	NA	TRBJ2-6	CASSEGAGANVLTF	TGTGCCAGTAGTGAGGGAGCAGGGGCCAACGTCCTGACTTTC
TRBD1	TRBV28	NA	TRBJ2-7	CASSPAPGQGIYEQYF	TGTGCCAGCAGTCCCGCCCCGGGACAGGGGATTTACGAGCAGTACTTC
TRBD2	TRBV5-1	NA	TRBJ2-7	CASSPQLAGISYEQYF	TGCGCCAGCAGCCCGCAGCTAGCGGGAATCTCCTACGAGCAGTACTTC